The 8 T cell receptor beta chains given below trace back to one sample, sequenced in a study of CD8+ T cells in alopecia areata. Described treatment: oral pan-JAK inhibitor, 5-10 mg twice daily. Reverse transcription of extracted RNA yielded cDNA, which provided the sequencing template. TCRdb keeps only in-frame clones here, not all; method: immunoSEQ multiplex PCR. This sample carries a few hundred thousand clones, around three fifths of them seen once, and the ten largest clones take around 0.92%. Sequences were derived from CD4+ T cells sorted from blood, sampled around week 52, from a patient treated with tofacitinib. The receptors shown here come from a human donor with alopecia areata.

This chain's CDR3 is CAWSVEGSTDTQYF. In DNA form, the CDR3 reads TGTGCCTGGAGTGTAGAGGGCAGCACAGATACGCAGTATTTT. The chain employs TRBV30 and TRBJ2-3, with a tentative D call TRBD2 (5 bases). The CDR3 runs to 14 residues. Germline loops: CDR1 GTSNPN, CDR2 SVGIG (reference sequence). Trimming pared 0 bases from V and 0 bases from J, leaving 7 bases between.

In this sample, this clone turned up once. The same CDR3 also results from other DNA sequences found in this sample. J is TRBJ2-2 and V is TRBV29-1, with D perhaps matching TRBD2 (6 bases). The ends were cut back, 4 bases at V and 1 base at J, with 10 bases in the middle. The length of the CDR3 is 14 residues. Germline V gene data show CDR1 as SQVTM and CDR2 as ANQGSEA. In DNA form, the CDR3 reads TGCAGCGTTGGACGCGGGGTGAACACCGGGGAGCTGTTTTTT. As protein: CSVGRGVNTGELFF.

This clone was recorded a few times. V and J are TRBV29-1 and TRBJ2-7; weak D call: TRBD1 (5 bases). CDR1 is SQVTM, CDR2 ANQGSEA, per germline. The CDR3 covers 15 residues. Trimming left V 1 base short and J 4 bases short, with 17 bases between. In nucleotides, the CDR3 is TGCAGCGTTGAAGGCGGTACAGGTATCGAGTACGAGCAGTACTTC. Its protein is CSVEGGTGIEYEQYF.

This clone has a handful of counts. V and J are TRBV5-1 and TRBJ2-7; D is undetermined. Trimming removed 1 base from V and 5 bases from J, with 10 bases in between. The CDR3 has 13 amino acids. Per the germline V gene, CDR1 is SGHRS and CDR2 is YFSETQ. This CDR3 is CASSLLGPDEQYF. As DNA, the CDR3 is TGCGCCAGCAGCTTGTTGGGTCCGGACGAGCAGTACTTC. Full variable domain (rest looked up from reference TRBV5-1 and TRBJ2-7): KAGVTQTPRYLIKTRGQQVTLSCSPISGHRSVSWYQQTPGQGLQFLFEYFSETQRNKGNFPGRFSGRQFSNSRSEMNVSTLELGDSALYLCASSLLGPDEQYFGPGTRLTVT.

CDR3 coding DNA: TGTGCCAGCAGCGTACGGACGTACAATGAGCAGTTCTTC. It specifies CASSVRTYNEQFF. The rearrangement links TRBV9 to TRBJ2-1, with D unresolved. Looked up from germline, CDR1 is SGDLS and CDR2 is YYNGEE. This CDR3 region has 13 residues. V was clipped by 1 base and J by 4 bases, with 6 bases between them.

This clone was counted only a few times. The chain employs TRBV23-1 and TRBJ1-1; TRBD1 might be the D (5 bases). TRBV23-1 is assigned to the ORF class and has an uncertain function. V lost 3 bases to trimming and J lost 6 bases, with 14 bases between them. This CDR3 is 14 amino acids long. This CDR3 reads CASSHPRTGPEAFF. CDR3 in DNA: TGCGCCAGCAGTCACCCCCGAACAGGACCTGAAGCTTTCTTT.

The CDR3 sequence is CSVSRTSGGTDTQYF. In DNA, the CDR3 is TGCAGCGTTTCCCGGACTAGCGGGGGCACAGATACGCAGTATTTT. V and J are TRBV29-1 and TRBJ2-3; 12 positions agree with TRBD2. Germline trimming cut 5 bases from V and 1 base from J; bases unmatched to any gene: 4. Germline V lookup: CDR1 SQVTM, CDR2 ANQGSEA. CDR3 length: 15 amino acids.

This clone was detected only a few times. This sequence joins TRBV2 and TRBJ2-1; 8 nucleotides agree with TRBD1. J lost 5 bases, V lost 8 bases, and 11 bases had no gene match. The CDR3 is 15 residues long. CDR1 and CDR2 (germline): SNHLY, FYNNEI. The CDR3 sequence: CASGGETGVDNEQFF. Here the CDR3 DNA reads TGTGCCAGCGGAGGTGAGACAGGGGTAGACAATGAGCAGTTCTTC.